These 17 T cell receptor beta chains share one sample of origin, sequenced in a study of cytomegalovirus exposure and HLA in healthy donors. The PCR was carried out with 60 Vbeta primers and 13 Jbeta primers. Repertoires were generated with immunoSEQ multiplex PCR, while TCRdb's copy carries only in-frame clones and drops some. The profile covers about 200,000 clones, with around four fifths appearing a single time and 3.8% taken by the ten largest. The sequenced sample was PBMCs. Source of these receptors: a male donor in good health and CMV-seronegative.

The chain carries TRBV19 and TRBJ2-7; 8 positions match TRBD1. The CDR3 loop spans 15 amino acids. Germline lookup yields CDR1 LNHDA and CDR2 SQIVND (reference sequence). The V gene end was trimmed by 0 bases and the J gene end by 5 bases; junction bases not matched to a gene: 6. This CDR3 reads CASSIETGVGHEQYF. The CDR3 nucleotides read TGTGCCAGTAGTATAGAGACAGGGGTCGGCCACGAGCAGTACTTC.

The rearrangement links TRBV10-3 to TRBJ2-3, with 7 bases lining up with TRBD2. CDR3 length: 15 amino acids. V shed 3 bases, J shed 0 bases, and the junction held 3 bases outside the gene matches. CDR1 and CDR2 from the germline V gene are ENHRY and SYGVKD. The CDR3 here is CAISDPGLSTDTQYF. CDR3 coding DNA: TGTGCCATCAGTGATCCGGGACTAAGCACAGATACGCAGTATTTT.

The rearrangement uses TRBV7-9 and TRBJ2-1, with 7 nucleotides matching TRBD2. This CDR3 has 15 residues. J gave up 0 bases and V 5 bases, and 4 bases lay outside the gene matches. The germline V gene has CDR1 SEHNR and CDR2 FQNEAQ (reference sequence). CDR3 loop: CASSPPGGSYNEQFF. DNA of the CDR3: TGTGCCAGCAGCCCACCGGGGGGCTCCTACAATGAGCAGTTCTTC.

V usage is TRBV11-2 and J usage is TRBJ2-4, with a tentative D call TRBD2 (6 bases). This CDR3 is 17 amino acids long. The V and J ends lost 1 base and 2 bases respectively, with 15 bases between them. From germline, CDR1 is SGHAT and CDR2 FQNNGV. The CDR3 coding sequence is TGTGCCAGCAGCTTAGCCGGCACTGCGGGGACCAAAAACATTCAGTACTTC. Translation gives CASSLAGTAGTKNIQYF.

The chain is built from TRBV7-3 and TRBJ2-5; the D gene is possibly TRBD1 (5 bases). The V and J ends lost 4 bases and 0 bases respectively, with 12 bases between them. Germline CDR1 reads SGHTA; CDR2 reads FQGTGA. The CDR3 is made up of 15 amino acids. CDR3 protein: CASSSGMGYQETQYF. The CDR3 DNA is TGTGCCAGCAGCTCAGGGATGGGGTACCAAGAGACCCAGTACTTC.

The CDR3 is CASSRDRGSDEQFF. Written as DNA, the CDR3 is TGCGCCAGCTCACGGGACAGGGGAAGCGATGAGCAGTTCTTC. This sequence joins TRBV5-1 and TRBJ2-1, with 10 bases lining up with TRBD1. CDR3 length: 14 residues. From germline, CDR1 is SGHRS and CDR2 YFSETQ. The ends lost 7 bases at V and 8 bases at J; junction bases unmatched: 9.

This chain connects TRBV4-1 to TRBJ2-3, with D tentatively TRBD1 (7 bases). The germline gives CDR1 MGHRA, CDR2 YSYEKL. V lost 2 bases and J lost 3, with 15 bases in between. The CDR3 extends over 16 amino acids. The DNA of the CDR3 is TGCGCCAGCAGCCAACCTCGGAGGGGGCGGACAGATACGCAGTATTTT. Amino acid sequence: CASSQPRRGRTDTQYF.

The V call is TRBV21-1, the J call TRBJ2-1; no check of the table's D call, TRBD1, against the DNA was made. TRBV21-1 is recorded as a pseudogene. CDR3 size: 12 residues. As DNA, the CDR3 is TGTGCCAGACAGGGGGTCTACAATGAGCAGTTCTTC. Translation: CARQGVYNEQFF.

The gene calls are TRBV13 and TRBJ2-5; possible D gene TRBD1, 6 bases. CDR3 length equals 13 residues. Trimming cost V 5 bases and J 4 bases, with 11 bases left between them. CDR1 and CDR2 (germline): PRHDT, FYEKMQ (reference sequence). In DNA form, the CDR3 reads TGTGCCAGCAGCCGCTCAGGGGTAGAGACCCAGTACTTC. Its translation: CASSRSGVETQYF.

V and J are TRBV5-4 and TRBJ2-5, with D tentatively TRBD2 (5 bases). The germline CDR1 and CDR2 sequences are SGHNT and YYREEE (reference sequence). The CDR3 has 14 residues. Trimming left V 0 bases short and J 4 bases short, with 10 bases between. As DNA, the CDR3 is TGTGCCAGCAGCTTGGACCGAGGGCGAGAGACCCAGTACTTC. Protein product: CASSLDRGRETQYF.

This clone has just a few counts. The V and J genes are TRBV5-1 and TRBJ1-1; tentative D call: TRBD1 (5 bases). Between the trimmed V and J ends, which lost 3 bases and 3 bases, there was a span of 12 bases. The germline CDR1 and CDR2 sequences are SGHRS and YFSETQ. The CDR3 contains 14 residues. CDR3: CASSSGDWDTEAFF. The DNA of the CDR3 is TGCGCCAGCAGCTCGGGGGATTGGGACACTGAAGCTTTCTTT.

The CDR3, as DNA: TGTGCCAGCAGCTTAGTCGGGATCGCTAACTATGGCTACACCTTC. The encoded protein is CASSLVGIANYGYTF. V gene TRBV7-9 combines with J gene TRBJ1-2; D call uncertain. Germline V gene data show CDR1 as SEHNR and CDR2 as FQNEAQ (reference sequence). The CDR3 is made up of 15 amino acids. Trimming took 1 base from V and 0 from J, leaving 9 bases between them.

The rearrangement links TRBV5-1 to TRBJ2-5, with 12 bases identical to TRBD2. The CDR3 sequence is 15 residues long. Germline V CDR1 and CDR2: SGHRS, YFSETQ. V shed 4 bases and J 5 bases; nucleotides not matched to a gene: 6. The CDR3 here is CASSTGLAGRETQYF. CDR3 DNA: TGCGCCAGCAGCACTGGACTAGCGGGAAGGGAGACCCAGTACTTC.

This chain links TRBV11-2 with TRBJ2-4; 7 nucleotides match TRBD2. After removal of 4 bases from V and 6 bases from J, the junction contained 6 bases not matched to a gene. Germline values: CDR1 SGHAT, CDR2 FQNNGV. The CDR3 spans 14 residues. The CDR3 region is CASSSRLAANIQYF. The CDR3 DNA follows: TGTGCCAGCAGCTCACGACTAGCAGCAAACATTCAGTACTTC.

This rearrangement joins TRBV2 to TRBJ2-5, with 10 bases matching TRBD1. The CDR3 runs 15 residues. The J segment lost 5 bases and the V segment lost 8 bases, leaving 11 bases of the junction unmatched. CDR1 and CDR2 (germline): SNHLY, FYNNEI. This CDR3 reads CASGSGTGVRETQYF. The CDR3 DNA reads as TGTGCCAGCGGGTCCGGGACAGGGGTTAGGGAGACCCAGTACTTC.

The V call is TRBV7-3, the J call TRBJ2-3; 7 positions match TRBD2. CDR3 length: 16 residues. In germline, CDR1 is SGHTA, CDR2 FQGTGA. V lost 5 bases to trimming and J lost 3 bases; unmatched junction nucleotides: 11. CDR3 bases: TGTGCCAGCAGCGTATCAGCGGGAAGCAGGACAGATACGCAGTATTTT. As protein: CASSVSAGSRTDTQYF.

The V gene is TRBV6-6, the J gene TRBJ1-5, with 7 bases matching TRBD1. V lost 6 bases to trimming and J lost 2 bases; unmatched junction nucleotides: 7. The CDR3 has 15 residues. Germline V gene sequence: CDR1 MNHNY, CDR2 SVGAGI (reference sequence). The CDR3 here is CASRAGGVGNQPQHF. The CDR3 DNA is TGTGCCAGCAGGGCAGGGGGTGTGGGCAATCAGCCCCAGCATTTT.